This is a list of T cell receptor beta chains from one sample in a study of shared clonotypes between healthy human individuals. Assay used: immunoSEQ multiplex PCR; TCRdb lists only in-frame clones, some missing. The repertoire holds around 500,000 clones, with approximately 82% as singletons. Sequenced material: PBMCs. Receptors were obtained from a woman in her thirties or forties in good health. Some clones in this sample may be carry-over from other donors' samples. Each CDR3 is given with its conserved first and last residue. D genes are given only for firm matches. Rows give clone size only sometimes, using once, few, many, or a class for an expanded clone.

j_call	clone_size	d_call	v_call	cdr3_nt	cdr3_aa
TRBJ2-7	NA	TRBD1	TRBV25-1	TGTGCCAGCAGAGGACAGGTAGATCACGAGCAGTACTTC	CASRGQVDHEQYF
TRBJ1-2	NA	NA	TRBV14	TGTGCCAGCAGCCTACAGGGCCAGTTCGGCTACACCTTC	CASSLQGQFGYTF
TRBJ2-7	NA	NA	TRBV5-7	TGTGCCAGCAGCTTCGGAGGGCCGTACGAGCAGTACTTC	CASSFGGPYEQYF
TRBJ2-7	NA	TRBD1	TRBV6-1	TGTGCCAGCAGTGTACGCCGGGACAGGGATACCTACGAGCAGTACTTC	CASSVRRDRDTYEQYF
TRBJ2-1	NA	TRBD2	TRBV4-3	TGCGCCAGCAGCCACCTAGCGGGGAATTACAATGAGCAGTTCTTC	CASSHLAGNYNEQFF
TRBJ2-1	few	TRBD2	TRBV19	TGTGCCAGTAACCCGGGACTAGCGGGAATAAATGAGCAGTTCTTC	CASNPGLAGINEQFF
TRBJ2-1	NA	NA	TRBV6-5	TGTGCCAGCAGTTACCGGGATACAGTCGGTTATGAGCAGTTCTTC	CASSYRDTVGYEQFF
TRBJ1-1	NA	NA	TRBV30	TGTGCCTGGGCTCGGACAGAGATGAACACTGAAGCTTTCTTT	CAWARTEMNTEAFF
TRBJ2-1	NA	NA	TRBV7-6	TGTGCCAGCAGCCCCAGCGGCAATGAGCAGTTCTTC	CASSPSGNEQFF
TRBJ2-7	once	NA	TRBV2	TGTGCCAGCAGGCAGGATGGCTACGAGCAGTACTTC	CASRQDGYEQYF
TRBJ2-1	once	NA	TRBV7-2	TGTGCCAGCAGCCGTAGAGGACTAAGCTCCTACAATGAGCAGTTCTTC	CASSRRGLSSYNEQFF
TRBJ2-7	few	TRBD1	TRBV7-9	TGTGCCAGCAGCTCCACGGACAGGAAATCCTACGAGCAGTACTTC	CASSSTDRKSYEQYF
TRBJ1-5	NA	TRBD1	TRBV4-1	TGCGCCAGCAGCCAAGCCGGACAGGGCAATCAGCCCCAGCATTTT	CASSQAGQGNQPQHF
TRBJ1-1	NA	TRBD1	TRBV5-4	TGTGCCAGCAGCGCCAGGACAGGGATGAACACTGAAGCTTTCTTT	CASSARTGMNTEAFF
TRBJ1-1	NA	NA	TRBV19	TGTGCCAGTAGGACTAGTGGGATCTTGGACACTGAAGCTTTCTTT	CASRTSGILDTEAFF
TRBJ1-1	NA	NA	TRBV28	TGTGCCAGCACTCCTATGAACACTGAAGCTTTCTTT	CASTPMNTEAFF
TRBJ2-1	NA	TRBD2	TRBV5-6	TGTGCCAGCAGCTCCTGGACTAGCGGGAGAGAGGATGAGCAGTTCTTC	CASSSWTSGREDEQFF